The clone carrying this T cell receptor (beta chain) was found many times. MiXCR, run by TCRdb on the RT-PCR reads, gives a single entry per CDR3 protein. The data show 650,000 to 800,000 distinct CDR3 sequences, around 14% seen once. CDR3 length: 14 amino acids. Between the trimmed V and J ends, which lost 2 bases and 13 bases, there was a span of 18 bases. Germline loops: CDR1 SGHTA, CDR2 FQGNSA. The material sequenced was memory CD4+ T cells from blood. The chain recombines TRBV7-2 with TRBJ2-1; perhaps D is TRBD1 or TRBD2 (6 bases each). The sequence was collected from a female donor in good health, serving as a healthy control. The CDR3 coding sequence is TGTGCCAGCAGCTTATGGGCTAGCGAGGGGGTTCAGTTCTTC. This sequence encodes CASSLWASEGVQFF. The full variable domain, its missing parts supplied by reference TRBV7-2 and TRBJ2-1, is GAGVSQSPSNKVTEKGKDVELRCDPISGHTALYWYRQSLGQGLEFLIYFQGNSAPDKSGLPSDRFSAERTGGSVSTLTIQRTQQEDSAVYLCASSLWASEGVQFFGPGTRLTVL.